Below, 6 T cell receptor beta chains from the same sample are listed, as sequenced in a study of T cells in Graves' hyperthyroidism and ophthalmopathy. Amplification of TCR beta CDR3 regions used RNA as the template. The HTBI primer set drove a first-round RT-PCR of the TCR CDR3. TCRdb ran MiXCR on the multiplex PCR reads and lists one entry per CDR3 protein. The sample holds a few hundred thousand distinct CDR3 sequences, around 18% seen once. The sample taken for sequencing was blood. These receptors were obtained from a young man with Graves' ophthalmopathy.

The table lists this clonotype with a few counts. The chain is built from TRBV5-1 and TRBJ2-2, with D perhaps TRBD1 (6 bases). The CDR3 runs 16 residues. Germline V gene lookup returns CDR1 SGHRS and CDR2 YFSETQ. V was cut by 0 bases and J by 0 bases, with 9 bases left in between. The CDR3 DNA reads TGCGCCAGCAGCTTGGTTGGGGGCTCGAACACCGGGGAGCTGTTTTTT. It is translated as CASSLVGGSNTGELFF.

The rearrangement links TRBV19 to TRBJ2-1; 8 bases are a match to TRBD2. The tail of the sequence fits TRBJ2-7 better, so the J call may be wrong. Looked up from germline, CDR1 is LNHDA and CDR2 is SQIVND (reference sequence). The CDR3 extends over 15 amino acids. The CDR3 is CASSIAAGVYNEQYF. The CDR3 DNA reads TGTGCCAGTAGTATCGCAGCGGGGGTTTACAATGAGCAGTACTTC.

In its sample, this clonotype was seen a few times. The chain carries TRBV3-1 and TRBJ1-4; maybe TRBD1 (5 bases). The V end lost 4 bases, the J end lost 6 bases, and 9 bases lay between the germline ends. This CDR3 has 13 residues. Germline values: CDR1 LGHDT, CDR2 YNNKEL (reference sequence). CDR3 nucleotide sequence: TGTGCCAGCAGCCTGAAGACAGATGAAAAACTGTTTTTT. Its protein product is CASSLKTDEKLFF. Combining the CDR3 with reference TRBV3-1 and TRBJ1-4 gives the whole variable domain DTAVSQTPKYLVTQMGNDKSIKCEQNLGHDTMYWYKQDSKKFLKIMFSYNNKELIINETVPNRFSPKSPDKAHLNLHINSLELGDSAVYFCASSLKTDEKLFFGSGTQLSVL.

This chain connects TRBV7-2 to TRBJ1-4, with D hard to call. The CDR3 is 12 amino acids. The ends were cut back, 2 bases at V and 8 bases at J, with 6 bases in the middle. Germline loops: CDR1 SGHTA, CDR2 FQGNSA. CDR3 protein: CASSLSGEKLFF. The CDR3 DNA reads TGTGCCAGCAGCTTAAGCGGAGAAAAACTGTTTTTT.

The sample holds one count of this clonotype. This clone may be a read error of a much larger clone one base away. The CDR3 is CASRASGEPYEQYF. CDR3 nucleotides: TGTGCCAGCAGGGCTAGCGGGGAACCCTACGAGCAGTACTTC. This chain uses TRBV28 with TRBJ2-7; 9 positions match TRBD2. Per germline, CDR1 MDHEN and CDR2 SYDVKM. With 6 bases clipped from V and 2 bases from J, the junction kept 5 bases outside the gene matches. The CDR3 covers 14 residues.

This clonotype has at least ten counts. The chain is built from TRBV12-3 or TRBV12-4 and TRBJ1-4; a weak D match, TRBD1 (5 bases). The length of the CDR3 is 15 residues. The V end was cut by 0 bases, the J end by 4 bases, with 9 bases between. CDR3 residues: CASSLAGRYNEKLFF. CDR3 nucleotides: TGTGCCAGCAGTTTAGCGGGACGGTATAATGAAAAACTGTTTTTT.